This T cell receptor (beta chain) derives from a study of CD8 T cells in Susac syndrome. RNA totalling roughly 0.45 to 1 ug underwent reverse transcription with random hexamers. An immunoSEQ multiplex PCR amplified TCR beta CDR3 over 54 Vbeta and 13 Jbeta. Using its own MiXCR run on the immunoSEQ multiplex PCR reads, TCRdb lists one record per CDR3 protein. The sample includes about 90,000 distinct CDR3 sequences, approximately 96% of them seen just once. V lost 4 bases and J 3 bases, leaving 6 bases between the germline ends. Germline V gene sequence: CDR1 MNHEY, CDR2 SVGEGT. This CDR3 comprises 12 residues. Study-wide points: Clonal expansion of CD8+ cells in Susac peaked in TEMRA cells (and in active patients).

Concerning this clonotype itself: No antigen is known for it.

This receptor was obtained from a human donor with Susac syndrome. V and J are TRBV6-2 or TRBV6-3 and TRBJ1-2; no clear D gene. What was sequenced was CD8+ T cells from PBMCs. The CDR3 protein is CASSSTDYGYTF. The CDR3 DNA follows: TGTGCCAGCAGTTCCACAGACTATGGCTACACCTTC.